This T cell receptor beta chain was sequenced for a study of T cell repertoires in cytomegalovirus infection. The length of the CDR3 is 17 residues. Germline loops: CDR1 SEHNR, CDR2 FQNEAQ (reference sequence). V lost 5 bases to trimming and J lost 5 bases, with 24 bases between them. TCRdb fed the reads into MiXCR, producing one record per CDR3 protein. Of hundreds of thousands of distinct CDR3 sequences listed, 25% to 40% are singletons. Remarks on this clonotype: Its antigen remains unidentified.

The sequencing here drew on cultured CD8+ T cells from PBMCs, taken from culture after CMV antigen stimulation. The rearrangement links TRBV7-9 to TRBJ1-2, with unresolved D. This clonotype was obtained from a human donor in good health (CMV status not recorded). Some clones in this sample may be carry-over from other donors' samples. The CDR3 loop is CASSPRSTNPIEYGYTF. CDR3 in DNA: TGTGCCAGCAGCCCGAGGAGTACGAATCCAATCGAATATGGCTACACCTTC.